This TCR beta chain was documented in a study of blood T cell repertoires in COVID-19. Between the trimmed V and J ends, which lost 0 bases and 4 bases, there was a span of 20 bases. Germline loops: CDR1 MGHRA, CDR2 YSYEKL. CDR3 length: 18 residues. Libraries were prepared by immunoSEQ multiplex PCR; TCRdb keeps only in-frame clonotypes and omits some of them. The data hold about 76,000 clones, with roughly 85% observed a single time. The sample consisted of peripheral blood. The J gene is TRBJ2-3, the V gene TRBV4-1, with D perhaps matching TRBD2 (6 bases). The TCR originated in a man over 45 with COVID-19, enrolled during active disease. CDR3 nucleotides: TGCGCCAGCAGCCAAGAGGGGCGACTAGGGGTGGGCCCAGATACGCAGTATTTT. Translated, it gives CASSQEGRLGVGPDTQYF.